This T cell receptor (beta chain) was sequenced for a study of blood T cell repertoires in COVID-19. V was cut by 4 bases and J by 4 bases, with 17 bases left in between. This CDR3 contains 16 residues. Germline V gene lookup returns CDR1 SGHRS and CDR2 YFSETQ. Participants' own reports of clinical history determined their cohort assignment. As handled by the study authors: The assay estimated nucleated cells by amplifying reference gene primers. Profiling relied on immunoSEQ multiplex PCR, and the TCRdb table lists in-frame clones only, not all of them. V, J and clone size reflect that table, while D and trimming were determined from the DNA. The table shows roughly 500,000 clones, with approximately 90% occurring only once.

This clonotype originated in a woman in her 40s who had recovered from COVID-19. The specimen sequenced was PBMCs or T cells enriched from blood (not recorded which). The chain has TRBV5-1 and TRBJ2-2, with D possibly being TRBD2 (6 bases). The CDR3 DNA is TGCGCCAGCAGCACCCGTGGTAGCGGCCCCACCGGGGAGCTGTTTTTT. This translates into CASSTRGSGPTGELFF.